The clone carrying this T cell receptor beta chain was seen a few times. Antigen: not known. PCR was performed a second time for about 7 to 12 cycles using a sample-barcoded 5' primer and a J-beta primer mix. Each of the samples gave a minimum of 3 million paired-end reads that contained CDR3. TCRdb analysed the 5' RACE reads with MiXCR anew, one entry per CDR3 protein. The sample carries about 1.5 million distinct CDR3 sequences, about 45% recorded once. This record belongs to a study of blood T cells in healthy people across ages. Points from the study as a whole: Naive CD4+ cells and diversity were both higher in long-lived donors than in aged donors.

CDR1 and CDR2 from the germline V gene are DFQATT and SNEGSKA (reference sequence). Deletions cut 5 bases from V and 6 bases from J, with 5 bases between. The CDR3 loop spans 10 amino acids. This clonotype was obtained from a woman aged 18-29 years in good health. Material for sequencing was blood. The gene calls are TRBV20-1 and TRBJ2-1; no clear D. In nucleotides, the CDR3 is TGCAGTGCTTGGCGCAATGAGCAGTTCTTC. It codes for CSAWRNEQFF.